This TCR beta chain was identified in a study of cytomegalovirus exposure and HLA in healthy donors. Study observations and caveats: Later on, a genetic analysis was performed. It linked a missense variant in DCLRE1C with V- and J-gene trimming of TCR beta. A few CMV-associated chains proved CMV antigen-specific in vitro.

Remarks on this clone: What it binds is not known.

Researchers ran the PCR with 60 Vbeta and 13 Jbeta primers. The protocol was immunoSEQ multiplex PCR, while the TCRdb copy is restricted to in-frame clones and leaves out a portion. Of 100,000 to 150,000 clones detected, 75% to 85% appear once; the ten largest clones hold roughly 9.6%. CDR3 length: 16 residues. Per germline, CDR1 SGHRS and CDR2 YFSETQ. J was trimmed by 2 bases and V by 4 bases; bases with no gene match: 6. The sample consisted of PBMCs. This TCR was recovered from a man under 40 in good health and CMV-seropositive. V is TRBV5-1 and J is TRBJ2-3; TRBD2 aligns across 11 bases. Here the CDR3 reads CASSGSGGVATDTQYF. For the CDR3, the DNA is TGCGCCAGCAGCGGTAGCGGGGGGGTCGCCACAGATACGCAGTATTTT.